This T cell receptor (beta chain) appears in the sequencing data of a study of Ad26.COV2.S vaccination and SARS-CoV-2 variants. At the level of the study: Ad26.COV2.S arm of COV1001 included the donor. Study conclusions and caveats: The study found similar non-spike TCR breadth in vaccine and placebo recipients. Overall T cell responses may have been underestimated by the analyses of TCR breadth and depth.

This clone was counted a few times. The antigen is not known. The assay was immunoSEQ multiplex PCR, and TCRdb's table has in-frame clones only and misses some. The sample contains over 400,000 clones, roughly 90% of which appear only once. This CDR3 has 15 residues. The V and J ends lost 4 bases and 0 bases respectively, with 12 bases between them. Germline CDR1 SGHRS, CDR2 YFSETQ. Treatment described: around 19 received Ad26.COV2.S at low or high dose, single or two shots; a few received placebo; per-sample allocation not given. Collection of the samples took place on day 63 after the first injection of vaccine or placebo.

The TCR comes from a person between 18 and 59 years old who received the Ad26.COV2.S COVID-19 vaccine or a placebo. The chain links TRBV5-1 to TRBJ2-3, with D maybe TRBD2 (5 bases). The sample was peripheral blood, taken in a trial of Ad26.COV2.S vaccine versus placebo. In nucleotides, the CDR3 is TGCGCCAGCAGCCCCAGCGGAGCTAGCACAGATACGCAGTATTTT. Protein product: CASSPSGASTDTQYF.